This TCR beta chain was sequenced in a study of post-analysis software for immune sequencing data. Broader study findings: Controls showed lower frequencies than patients for roughly five TRBV segments, and TRBV5-6, TRBV5-1 and TRBV20-1 were among these.

Per the germline V gene, CDR1 is SGHNT and CDR2 is YYREEE (reference sequence). V lost 6 bases and J 4 bases, leaving 11 bases between the germline ends. The CDR3 sequence is 13 residues long. Only one count was recorded for this clonotype. Its target is not known. cDNA libraries for TCR beta contained unique molecular identifiers. cDNA molecules numbering about 490,000 came from approximately 1 to 10 million T cells. Using its own MiXCR run on the PCR reads, TCRdb lists one record per CDR3 protein. The top ten clones hold approximately 10% of a sample with 600,000 to 700,000 distinct CDR3 sequences, more than 50% of them seen once.

This sequence was found in a girl aged 2-10 years with multiple sclerosis. The sample taken for sequencing was blood. The V and J genes are TRBV5-4 and TRBJ2-1; D is uncertain. The CDR3 here is CASKEERYNEQFF. The DNA for the CDR3 is TGTGCCAGCAAAGAAGAACGTTACAATGAGCAGTTCTTC.